This T cell receptor (beta chain) is drawn from a study of T cell responses to AZD1222 COVID-19 vaccine. As for the study in general: Analysis merged second doses at about 4 or about 12 weeks.

The V end was cut by 1 base, the J end by 7 bases, with 5 bases between. This CDR3 has 12 residues. Germline assignment: CDR1 LGHDT and CDR2 YNNKEL (reference sequence). Only in-frame clones appear in the TCRdb table, and some are missing; sequencing was by immunoSEQ multiplex PCR. The data hold 100,000 or so clones, with around 89% observed a single time. Turning to this clone: Its antigen is unknown.

Study-wide results and limits: Regions 160-218 and 743-854 held dominance among vaccine-associated CD4 TCRs, which spanned spike. Within unmutated variant regions lay the reported targets of nearly half of spike-specific TCRs.

This chain uses TRBV3-1 (or the pseudogene TRBV3-2) with TRBJ2-1; D remains unclear. This TCR derives from an adult in good health. Sequenced here: peripheral blood, sampled on day 0 of AZD1222 vaccination. CDR3 protein: CASSQVGNEQFF. Written as DNA, the CDR3 is TGTGCCAGCAGCCAAGTGGGTAATGAGCAGTTCTTC.